This T cell receptor (beta chain) was documented in a study of blood T cell repertoires in COVID-19. This clone was counted only a few times. Trimming took off 0 bases at V and 0 bases at J, with 7 bases between the two ends. CDR3 length equals 16 residues. CDR1 is SGDLS and CDR2 is YYNGEE in the germline V gene. The table came from immunoSEQ multiplex PCR; TCRdb's copy has only in-frame clones and leaves some out. The sample includes approximately 140,000 clones, 84% seen only once; the top ten take 4.5% to 5.5%. Sequencing was carried out using PBMCs or T cells enriched from blood (not recorded which). J is TRBJ1-6 and V is TRBV9; D is uncertain. The receptor's source is a man aged 40-49 years with acute COVID-19. CDR3 coding DNA: TGTGCCAGCAGCGTAGGGTCCAGCTCCTATAATTCACCCCTCCACTTT. Translating gives CASSVGSSSYNSPLHF.